These 19 T cell receptor beta chains share one sample of origin, sequenced in a study of T cell repertoires in cytomegalovirus infection. TCRdb re-analysed the reads in MiXCR, keeping a single row per CDR3 protein. The data show around 530,000 distinct CDR3 sequences, approximately 16% seen once. The sample was CD8+ T cells from PBMCs. The origin of the receptors is a human donor in good health (CMV status not recorded). Some clones in this sample may be carry-over from other donors' samples.

This clonotype appeared many times. The chain recombines TRBV19 with TRBJ2-1; 7 positions match TRBD2. This CDR3 is 14 amino acids long. The J segment lost 5 bases and the V segment lost 9 bases, leaving 10 bases of the junction unmatched. Germline V gene lookup returns CDR1 LNHDA and CDR2 SQIVND (reference sequence). The CDR3 loop is CASLGEGPNNEQFF. CDR3 bases: TGTGCCAGCCTCGGGGAGGGCCCCAACAATGAGCAGTTCTTC.

This clonotype showed up just a few times. J is TRBJ2-7 and V is TRBV28; D is possibly TRBD1 (6 bases). This CDR3 comprises 13 residues. V lost 3 bases to trimming and J lost 7 bases, with 13 bases between them. Germline V gives CDR1 MDHEN, CDR2 SYDVKM. The CDR3 protein is CASSLWTAEEQYF. The CDR3 region has the DNA TGTGCCAGCAGTTTGTGGACAGCAGAGGAGCAGTACTTC.

Comments on this clonotype: It is likely a read error, because the conserved phenylalanine at the end of the CDR3 is missing. This chain joins TRBV2 and TRBJ2-1; D remains unclear. Trimming cost V 5 bases and J 4 bases, with 9 bases left between them. The germline CDR1 and CDR2 sequences are SNHLY and FYNNEI. This CDR3 has 13 residues. The DNA of the CDR3 is TGTGCCAGCAGTTTGACACGTTACAATGAGCAGTTCTTA. This encodes CASSLTRYNEQFL.

This chain links TRBV20-1 with TRBJ2-3, with 9 positions matching TRBD2. The V segment lost 5 bases and the J segment 2 bases; nucleotides outside the gene matches: 11. This CDR3 contains 16 residues. Germline assignment: CDR1 DFQATT and CDR2 SNEGSKA (reference sequence). DNA of the CDR3: TGCAGTGCTGGCTTATTGTTAGCGGGAGACACAGATACGCAGTATTTT. This sequence encodes CSAGLLLAGDTDTQYF.

This sequence joins TRBV2 and TRBJ1-5, with D hard to call. This CDR3 comprises 14 residues. With 4 bases removed from V and 6 bases from J, the gap between germline ends came to 13 bases. Germline loops: CDR1 SNHLY, CDR2 FYNNEI. CDR3 amino acids: CASSVVRARQPQHF. The CDR3 region has the DNA TGTGCCAGCAGTGTGGTCCGGGCTCGTCAGCCCCAGCATTTT.

The genes are TRBV18 and TRBJ1-5; D is unresolved. The V gene's germline CDR1 is KGHSH and CDR2 LQKENI. Trimming removed 6 bases at V and 2 bases at J, with 14 bases between. The CDR3 has 15 residues. CDR3 nucleotide sequence: TGTGCCAGCTCCACCGGAGGAGTTGGCAATCAGCCCCAGCATTTT. This translates into CASSTGGVGNQPQHF.

In its sample, this clonotype was seen a few times. V and J are TRBV5-6 and TRBJ2-1, with D unresolved. Looked up from germline, CDR1 is SGHDT and CDR2 is YYEEEE. Deletions cut 0 bases from V and 11 bases from J, with 12 bases between. The CDR3 length is 13 residues. The CDR3 sequence: CASSLVRGTKQFF. The CDR3 nucleotides read TGTGCCAGCAGCTTGGTAAGAGGCACTAAGCAGTTCTTC.

This clonotype was observed at least ten times. This chain uses TRBV7-6 with TRBJ2-1; D ambiguous. With 1 base removed from V and 2 bases from J, the gap between germline ends came to 9 bases. The CDR3 consists of 15 residues. Germline CDR1 SGHVS, CDR2 FNYEAQ. CDR3 region: CASSLGLLPYNEQFF. CDR3 nucleotide sequence: TGTGCCAGCAGCTTAGGGCTGCTCCCCTACAATGAGCAGTTCTTC. Based on the CDR3 plus reference TRBV7-6 and TRBJ2-1, the full variable domain is GAGVSQSPRYKVTKRGQDVALRCDPISGHVSLYWYRQALGQGPEFLTYFNYEAQQDKSGLPNDRFSAERPEGSISTLTIQRTEQRDSAMYRCASSLGLLPYNEQFFGPGTRLTVL.

This clonotype came up many times. This chain uses TRBV12-3 or TRBV12-4 with TRBJ2-1; perhaps TRBD2 as D (6 bases). Trimming left V 6 bases short and J 0 bases short, with 6 bases between. CDR3 length equals 13 residues. The CDR3 loop is CASSGSSYNEQFF. The CDR3 nucleotides read TGTGCCAGCAGCGGGAGCTCCTACAATGAGCAGTTCTTC.

This clonotype was counted a single time. A read error is likely, as this CDR3 ends without the conserved phenylalanine or tryptophan. J is TRBJ2-1 and V is TRBV27, with TRBD1 as a possible D gene (5 bases). This CDR3 contains 15 residues. The V and J ends lost 6 bases and 5 bases respectively, with 17 bases between them. Germline lookup yields CDR1 MNHEY and CDR2 SMNVEV (reference sequence). CDR3 nucleotides: TGTGCCAGCAGCCGCACAGGCAGCCCGCACAATGAGCAGTTCTTA. Translating it yields CASSRTGSPHNEQFL.

This clonotype was counted a few times. This chain joins TRBV2 and TRBJ2-5, with TRBD2 matching over 13 bases. From germline, CDR1 is SNHLY and CDR2 FYNNEI. The CDR3 length is 15 residues. V was pared by 7 bases and J by 4 bases, with 6 bases of the junction left unmatched. CDR3 DNA: TGTGCCAGCAACGGACTAGCGGGAGTAGCAGAGACCCAGTACTTC. Translated: CASNGLAGVAETQYF.

V and J are TRBV4-2 and TRBJ2-3; D is unresolved. The CDR3 totals 15 residues. Between the trimmed V and J ends, which lost 2 bases and 5 bases, there was a span of 14 bases. The germline V gene has CDR1 LGHNA and CDR2 YNFKEQ. The CDR3 region is CASSQYMERLDTQYF. CDR3 nucleotide sequence: TGTGCCAGCAGCCAATATATGGAGAGGCTAGATACGCAGTATTTT.

This clonotype was seen a few times. This chain connects TRBV27 to TRBJ1-2; a possible D gene is TRBD1 (5 bases). CDR1 is MNHEY, CDR2 SMNVEV, per germline (reference sequence). The CDR3 is made up of 14 amino acids. V was cut by 6 bases and J by 5 bases, with 16 bases left in between. The CDR3 region is CASSYTGTEYGYTF. The CDR3 DNA follows: TGTGCCAGCAGCTACACCGGGACGGAATATGGCTACACCTTC.

As for this clonotype: A much more abundant neighbour one base away suggests this may be a read error. The chain has TRBV10-3 and TRBJ2-1; D call uncertain. The CDR3 contains 15 residues. Germline CDR1 is ENHRY and CDR2 is SYGVKD. DNA for the CDR3: TGTGCCATCGGTGAGTTAGCCGGCTCCTACAATGAGCAGTTCTTC. Amino acids: CAIGELAGSYNEQFF.

In this sample, this clonotype turned up many times. The chain uses TRBV6-6 and TRBJ2-2, with TRBD2 matching over 7 bases. Germline CDR1 reads MNHNY; CDR2 reads SVGAGI (reference sequence). The V segment lost 5 bases and the J segment 1 base; nucleotides outside the gene matches: 13. The CDR3 runs 18 residues. The CDR3 coding sequence is TGTGCCAGCAGTCGATTCCCCCCGGCGGGGGAGAACACCGGGGAGCTGTTTTTT. Its translation: CASSRFPPAGENTGELFF.

This clonotype appeared many times. V is TRBV28 and J is TRBJ2-1, with a tentative D call TRBD1 (6 bases). Germline CDR1 reads MDHEN; CDR2 reads SYDVKM. The CDR3 runs 15 residues. With 5 bases removed from V and 4 bases from J, the gap between germline ends came to 15 bases. The CDR3 DNA reads as TGTGCCAGCAGTATAGGGACACGAAAGTACAATGAGCAGTTCTTC. It encodes CASSIGTRKYNEQFF.

The table lists this clonotype with many counts. The V gene is TRBV29-1, the J gene TRBJ2-7; D might be TRBD1 or TRBD2, each matching 5 bases. V was cut by 1 base and J by 3 bases, with 10 bases left in between. Germline V gives CDR1 SQVTM, CDR2 ANQGSEA. The CDR3 covers 13 residues. The CDR3 nucleotides are TGCAGCGTTGAAGGGGGGACGTACTACGAGCAGTACTTC. The encoded protein is CSVEGGTYYEQYF.

This clonotype was observed a single time. A clone one base away is much larger, so this may be a read error. J is TRBJ2-1 and V is TRBV28; TRBD2 is a possible D gene (5 bases). CDR3 length: 16 amino acids. In germline, CDR1 is MDHEN, CDR2 SYDVKM. DNA for the CDR3: TGTACCAGCAGTTCTTCCAGACTAATTCCCTACAATGAGCAGTTCTTC. Translating it yields CTSSSSRLIPYNEQFF.

The rearrangement joins TRBV2 to TRBJ1-6; D might be TRBD1 (5 bases). Germline V gives CDR1 SNHLY, CDR2 FYNNEI. The length of the CDR3 is 15 residues. V was clipped by 6 bases and J by 10 bases, with 19 bases between them. The CDR3 DNA reads TGTGCCAGCAGCTCGGGGGGAGGGGTTGGCTCACCCCTCCACTTT. This sequence encodes CASSSGGGVGSPLHF.